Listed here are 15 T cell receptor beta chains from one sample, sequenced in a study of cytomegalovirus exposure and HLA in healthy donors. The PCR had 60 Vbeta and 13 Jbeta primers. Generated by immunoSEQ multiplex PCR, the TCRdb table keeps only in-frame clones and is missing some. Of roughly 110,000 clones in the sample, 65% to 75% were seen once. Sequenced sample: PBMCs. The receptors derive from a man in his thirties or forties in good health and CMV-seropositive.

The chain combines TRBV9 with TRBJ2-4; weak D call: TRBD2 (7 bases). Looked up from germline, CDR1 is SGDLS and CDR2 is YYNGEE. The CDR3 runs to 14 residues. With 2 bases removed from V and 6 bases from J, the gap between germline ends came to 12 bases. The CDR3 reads CASSVGGLGNIQYF. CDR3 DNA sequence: TGTGCCAGCAGCGTGGGGGGGCTGGGAAACATTCAGTACTTC.

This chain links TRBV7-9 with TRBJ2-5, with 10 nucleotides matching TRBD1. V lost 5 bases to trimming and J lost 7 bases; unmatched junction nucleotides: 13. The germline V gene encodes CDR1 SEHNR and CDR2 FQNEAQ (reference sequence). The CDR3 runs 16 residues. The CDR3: CASSGNRDRGFGTQYF. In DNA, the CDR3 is TGTGCCAGCAGCGGGAACCGGGACAGGGGTTTTGGGACCCAGTACTTC.

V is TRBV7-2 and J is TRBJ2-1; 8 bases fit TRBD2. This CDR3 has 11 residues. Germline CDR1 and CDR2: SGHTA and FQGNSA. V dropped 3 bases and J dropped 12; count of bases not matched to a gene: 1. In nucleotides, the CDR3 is TGTGCCAGCAGCTTCGGGGGGGGGCAGTTCTTC. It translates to CASSFGGGQFF. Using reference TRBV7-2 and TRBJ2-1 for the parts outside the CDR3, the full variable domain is GAGVSQSPSNKVTEKGKDVELRCDPISGHTALYWYRQSLGQGLEFLIYFQGNSAPDKSGLPSDRFSAERTGGSVSTLTIQRTQQEDSAVYLCASSFGGGQFFGPGTRLTVL.

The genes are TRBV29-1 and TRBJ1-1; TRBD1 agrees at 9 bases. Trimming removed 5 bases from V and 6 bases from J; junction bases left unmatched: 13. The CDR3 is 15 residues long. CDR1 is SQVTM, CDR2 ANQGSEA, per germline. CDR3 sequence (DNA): TGCAGCGTTCACGGTTGGACAGGGGAATTCCCTGAAGCTTTCTTT. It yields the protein CSVHGWTGEFPEAFF.

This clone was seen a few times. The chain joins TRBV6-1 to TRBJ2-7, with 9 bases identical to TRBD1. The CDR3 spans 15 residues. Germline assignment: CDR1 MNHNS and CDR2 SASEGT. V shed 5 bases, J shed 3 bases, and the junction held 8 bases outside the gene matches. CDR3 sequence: CASSSNRGPIYEQYF. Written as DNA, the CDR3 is TGTGCCAGCAGTTCCAACAGGGGGCCGATCTACGAGCAGTACTTC.

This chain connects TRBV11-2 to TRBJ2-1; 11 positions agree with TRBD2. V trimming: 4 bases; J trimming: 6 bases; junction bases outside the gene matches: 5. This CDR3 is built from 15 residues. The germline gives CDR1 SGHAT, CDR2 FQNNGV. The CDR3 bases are TGTGCCAGCAGCTCCGTAGCGGGGGGGCGCAATGAGCAGTTCTTC. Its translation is CASSSVAGGRNEQFF.

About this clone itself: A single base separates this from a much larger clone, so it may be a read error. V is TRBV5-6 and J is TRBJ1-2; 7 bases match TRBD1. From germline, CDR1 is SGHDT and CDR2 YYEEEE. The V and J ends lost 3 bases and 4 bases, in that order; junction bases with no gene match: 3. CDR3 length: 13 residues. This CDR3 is CASSSGQLYGYTF. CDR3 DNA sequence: TGTGCCAGCAGCTCGGGACAGCTCTATGGCTACACCTTC.

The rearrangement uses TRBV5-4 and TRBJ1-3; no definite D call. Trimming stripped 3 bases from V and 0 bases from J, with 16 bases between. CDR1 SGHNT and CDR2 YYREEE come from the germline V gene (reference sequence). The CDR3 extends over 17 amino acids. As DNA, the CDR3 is TGTGCCAGCAGCTCCAAGTCTCGGAGGTACTCTGGAAACACCATATATTTT. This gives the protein CASSSKSRRYSGNTIYF.

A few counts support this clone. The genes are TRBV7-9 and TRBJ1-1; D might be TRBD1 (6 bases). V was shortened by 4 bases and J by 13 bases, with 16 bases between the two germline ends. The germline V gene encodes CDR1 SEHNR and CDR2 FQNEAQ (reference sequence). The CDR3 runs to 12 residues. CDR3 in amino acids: CASSYTTGQGFF. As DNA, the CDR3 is TGTGCCAGCAGCTATACGACAGGCCAAGGTTTCTTT.

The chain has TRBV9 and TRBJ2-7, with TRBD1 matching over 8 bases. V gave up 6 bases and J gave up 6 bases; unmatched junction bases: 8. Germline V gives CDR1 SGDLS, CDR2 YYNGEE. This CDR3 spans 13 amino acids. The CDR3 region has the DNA TGTGCCAGCACCATCGGACAGGGAGGCGAGCAGTACTTC. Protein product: CASTIGQGGEQYF.

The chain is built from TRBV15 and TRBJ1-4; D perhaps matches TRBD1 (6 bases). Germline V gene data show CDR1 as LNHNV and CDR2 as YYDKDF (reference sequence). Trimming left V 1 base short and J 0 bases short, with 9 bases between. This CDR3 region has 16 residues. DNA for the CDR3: TGTGCCACCAGCAGAGCCAGGGGAGCAACTAATGAAAAACTGTTTTTT. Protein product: CATSRARGATNEKLFF.

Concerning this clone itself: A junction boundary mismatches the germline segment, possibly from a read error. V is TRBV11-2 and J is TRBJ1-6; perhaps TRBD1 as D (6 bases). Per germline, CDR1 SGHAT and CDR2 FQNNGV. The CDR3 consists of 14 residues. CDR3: CASSAATGYSPLHF. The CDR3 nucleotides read TGTGCCAGCAGCGCGGCGACAGGCTATTCCCCCCTCCACTTT.

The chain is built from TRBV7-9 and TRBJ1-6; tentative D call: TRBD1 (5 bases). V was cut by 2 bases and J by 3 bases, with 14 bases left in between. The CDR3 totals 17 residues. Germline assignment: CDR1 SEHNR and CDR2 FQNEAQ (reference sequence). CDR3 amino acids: CASSLSPGIGYNSPLHF. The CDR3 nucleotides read TGTGCCAGCAGCTTATCACCAGGGATTGGCTATAATTCACCCCTCCACTTT.

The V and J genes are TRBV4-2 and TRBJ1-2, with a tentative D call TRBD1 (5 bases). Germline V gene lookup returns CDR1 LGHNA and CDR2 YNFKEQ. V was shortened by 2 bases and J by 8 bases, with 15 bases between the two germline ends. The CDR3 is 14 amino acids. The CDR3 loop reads CASSQSQGTRGYTF. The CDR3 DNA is TGTGCCAGCAGCCAATCTCAGGGAACGCGGGGCTACACCTTC.

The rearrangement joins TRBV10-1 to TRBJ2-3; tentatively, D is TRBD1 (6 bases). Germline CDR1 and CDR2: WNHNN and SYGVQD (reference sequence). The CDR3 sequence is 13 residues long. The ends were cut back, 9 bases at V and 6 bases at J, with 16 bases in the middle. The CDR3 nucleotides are TGCGCCAGTCAGGGCAACCAGGGGGATACGCAGTATTTT. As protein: CASQGNQGDTQYF.